This TCR beta chain came from a study of shared clonotypes between healthy human individuals. Germline-derived CDR1 and CDR2 are SGHDT and YYEEEE. V was cut by 0 bases and J by 10 bases, with 14 bases left in between. The CDR3 extends over 14 amino acids. Cells designated naive CD8 were CD45RO-negative and were positively selected for CCR7, with terminally differentiated effector memory CD45RA+ cells excluded. Sequencing was at deep level. Some clones are missing from TCRdb's copy, which holds only in-frame ones; the method was immunoSEQ multiplex PCR. Of roughly 770,000 clones listed, about 96% are singletons. Study-level findings and limits: An effect of sequencing depth on clonotype sharing among donors was expected. A handful of donors held approximately 5% of naive CD4 clonotypes in common.

Note on this clone: Antigen specificity is unknown.

This TCR derives from a man aged 25-40 years in good health. The rearrangement joins TRBV5-6 to TRBJ2-1, with D possibly being TRBD1 or TRBD2 (5 bases each). What was sequenced was naive CD8+ T cells sorted from blood. The CDR3 bases are TGTGCCAGCAGCTTGGCTGCAGGGAGTGGGGAGCAGTTCTTC. Translation gives CASSLAAGSGEQFF.